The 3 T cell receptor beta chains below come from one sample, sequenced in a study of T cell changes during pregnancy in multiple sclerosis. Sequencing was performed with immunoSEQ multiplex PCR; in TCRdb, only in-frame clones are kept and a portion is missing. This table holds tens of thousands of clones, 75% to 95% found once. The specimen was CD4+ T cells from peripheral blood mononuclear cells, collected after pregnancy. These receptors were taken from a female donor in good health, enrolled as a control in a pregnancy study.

CDR3 in amino acids: CASSSFWTGANQPQHF. Here the CDR3 DNA reads TGTGCCAGCAGTTCCTTCTGGACAGGCGCAAATCAGCCCCAGCATTTT. The chain employs TRBV28 and TRBJ1-5; TRBD1 matches 7 bases. The CDR3 is made up of 16 amino acids. The J segment lost 4 bases and the V segment lost 4 bases, leaving 10 bases of the junction unmatched. Germline CDR1 and CDR2: MDHEN and SYDVKM.

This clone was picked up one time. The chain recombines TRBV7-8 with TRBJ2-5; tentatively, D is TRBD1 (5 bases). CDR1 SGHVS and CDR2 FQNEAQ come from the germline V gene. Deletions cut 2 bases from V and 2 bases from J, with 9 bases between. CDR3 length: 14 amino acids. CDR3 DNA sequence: TGTGCCAGCAGCTTACACAGGCTACAAGAGACCCAGTACTTC. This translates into CASSLHRLQETQYF.

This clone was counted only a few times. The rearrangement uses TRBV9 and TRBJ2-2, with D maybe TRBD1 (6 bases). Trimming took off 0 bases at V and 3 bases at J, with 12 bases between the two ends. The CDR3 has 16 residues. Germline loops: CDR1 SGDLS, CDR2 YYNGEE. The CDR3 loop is CASSVVQGDYTGELFF. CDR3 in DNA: TGTGCCAGCAGCGTAGTACAGGGAGATTACACCGGGGAGCTGTTTTTT.